This TCR beta chain came from a study of blood T cell repertoires in COVID-19. The repertoire was sequenced with immunoSEQ multiplex PCR; TCRdb's copy has only in-frame clones and lacks some. The sample consists of 200,000 to 250,000 clones, roughly nine tenths of them appearing once. The CDR3 consists of 14 residues. Trimming took off 7 bases at V and 8 bases at J, with 15 bases between the two ends. Germline V gene data show CDR1 as MNHEY and CDR2 as SVGAGI. The chain joins TRBV6-5 to TRBJ1-6, with D possibly being TRBD1 (6 bases). The TCR originated in a woman aged 45 to 65 in a cohort exposed to, infected with or recovered from COVID-19 (not recorded which). Sequencing was performed on PBMCs or T cells enriched from blood (not recorded which). CDR3 amino acids: CASTPGQGDSPLHF. CDR3 DNA sequence: TGTGCCAGCACCCCGGGACAAGGGGATTCACCCCTCCACTTT.